A single sample is the source of the 17 T cell receptor beta chains below, sequenced in a study of blood T cell repertoires in COVID-19. The data were produced by immunoSEQ multiplex PCR, yet TCRdb's version contains in-frame clones alone and is incomplete. The sample holds tens of thousands of clones, roughly 90% seen once. The sequenced material came from peripheral blood. The receptors originated from a man younger than 45 with acute or convalescent COVID-19.

This clone was observed once. The rearrangement uses TRBV20-1 and TRBJ2-2, with a tentative D call TRBD2 (6 bases). Per germline, CDR1 DFQATT and CDR2 SNEGSKA (reference sequence). V shed 3 bases and J shed 7 bases, with 15 bases lying between them. This CDR3 contains 14 residues. CDR3 in DNA: TGCAGTGCTAGTCGGGGTCTAGCGATCGGGGAGCTGTTTTTT. It yields the protein CSASRGLAIGELFF.

The chain couples TRBV15 to TRBJ2-1; the D gene is possibly TRBD1 (5 bases). CDR1 LNHNV and CDR2 YYDKDF come from the germline V gene (reference sequence). The V end lost 5 bases, the J end lost 13 bases, and 15 bases lay between the germline ends. The CDR3 sequence is 12 residues long. The CDR3 nucleotides are TGTGCCACCAGCGAGTGGACAACAGGTCAGTTCTTC. This sequence encodes CATSEWTTGQFF. Full variable domain (remainder filled in from reference TRBV15 and TRBJ2-1): DAMVIQNPRYQVTQFGKPVTLSCSQTLNHNVMYWYQQKSSQAPKLLFHYYDKDFNNEADTPDNFQSRRPNTSFCFLDIRSPGLGDTAMYLCATSEWTTGQFFGPGTRLTVL.

The chain links TRBV28 to TRBJ1-5, with TRBD1 as a possible D gene (6 bases). V lost 5 bases to trimming and J lost 1 base, with 15 bases between them. The germline gives CDR1 MDHEN, CDR2 SYDVKM. This CDR3 comprises 16 residues. The CDR3 nucleotides read TGTGCCAGCAGTGCCCTTGAGGGGGTGAGCAATCAGCCCCAGCATTTT. It codes for CASSALEGVSNQPQHF.

This chain links TRBV7-2 with TRBJ2-2; no clear D gene. Trimming took off 4 bases at V and 3 bases at J, with 9 bases between the two ends. Germline V CDR1 and CDR2: SGHTA, FQGNSA. The CDR3 contains 14 residues. The CDR3 is CASSSGRDTGELFF. DNA of the CDR3: TGTGCCAGCAGCTCGGGTCGGGACACCGGGGAGCTGTTTTTT.

The CDR3 loop is CASSRLAGGPVETQYF. The DNA for the CDR3 is TGTGCCAGCAGCCGGCTAGCGGGAGGGCCTGTAGAGACCCAGTACTTC. This sequence joins TRBV5-4 and TRBJ2-5; 12 bases line up with TRBD2. The J segment lost 4 bases and the V segment lost 4 bases, leaving 8 bases of the junction unmatched. The CDR3 runs to 16 residues. Germline CDR1 reads SGHNT; CDR2 reads YYREEE (reference sequence).

The genes are TRBV6-4 and TRBJ2-3, with D possibly TRBD2 on 6 matching bases. Trimming took off 2 bases at V and 0 bases at J, with 6 bases between the two ends. This CDR3 region has 14 residues. CDR1 and CDR2 from the germline V gene are MRHNA and SNTAGT. The DNA for the CDR3 is TGTGCCAGCAGTGACAGCGGGAGCACAGATACGCAGTATTTT. This encodes CASSDSGSTDTQYF.

This rearrangement joins TRBV18 to TRBJ2-3, with D tentatively TRBD1 (6 bases). CDR1 is KGHSH, CDR2 LQKENI, per germline. The length of the CDR3 is 13 residues. V lost 5 bases and J 5 bases, leaving 11 bases between the germline ends. The CDR3 nucleotides are TGTGCCAGCTCAGCCGGGACATTAGATACGCAGTATTTT. Its translation: CASSAGTLDTQYF.

The chain links TRBV7-2 to TRBJ2-1, with TRBD2 matching over 14 bases. The CDR3 has 16 residues. The V gene's germline CDR1 is SGHTA and CDR2 FQGNSA. The V segment lost 5 bases and the J segment 8 bases; nucleotides outside the gene matches: 8. CDR3 residues: CASSPLPGLAGDEQFF. The DNA of the CDR3 is TGTGCCAGCAGCCCCCTGCCGGGACTAGCGGGGGATGAGCAGTTCTTC.

This rearrangement joins TRBV5-1 to TRBJ2-7, with D maybe TRBD1 (5 bases). The CDR3 spans 14 residues. From germline, CDR1 is SGHRS and CDR2 YFSETQ. V dropped 6 bases and J dropped 4 bases, with 17 bases sitting between them. For the CDR3, the DNA is TGCGCCAGCAAGACGGACAACGGATTGTACGAGCAGTACTTC. It yields the protein CASKTDNGLYEQYF.

The rearrangement links TRBV10-2 to TRBJ2-7; 7 bases match TRBD2. Germline trimming cut 3 bases from V and 7 bases from J; bases unmatched to any gene: 12. Germline CDR1 WSHSY, CDR2 SAAADI. The CDR3 has 15 residues. This CDR3 is CASSDGTTSTREQYF. CDR3 coding DNA: TGCGCCAGCAGTGATGGGACTACCTCAACTCGAGAGCAGTACTTC.

The V call is TRBV7-8, the J call TRBJ1-3; D gene uncertain. The CDR3 consists of 14 residues. Germline values: CDR1 SGHVS, CDR2 FQNEAQ. The ends were cut back, 2 bases at V and 0 bases at J, with 5 bases in the middle. CDR3 sequence reads: CASSLMASGNTIYF. In nucleotides, the CDR3 is TGTGCCAGCAGCTTAATGGCCTCTGGAAACACCATATATTTT.

The CDR3 sequence: CASTPSSSENIQYF. CDR3 DNA: TGCGCCAGCACCCCGAGTTCTAGCGAAAACATTCAGTACTTC. The chain joins TRBV5-1 to TRBJ2-4; tentatively, D is TRBD2 (6 bases). CDR3 size: 14 residues. Trimming stripped 6 bases from V and 5 bases from J, with 15 bases between. Germline CDR1 reads SGHRS; CDR2 reads YFSETQ.

The chain carries TRBV25-1 and TRBJ1-6, with D uncertain. Trimming took 2 bases from V and 7 from J, leaving 18 bases between them. Germline lookup yields CDR1 MGHDK and CDR2 SYGVNS. This CDR3 spans 17 amino acids. The CDR3: CASSEARGRRGNSPLHF. As DNA, the CDR3 is TGTGCCAGCAGTGAAGCCCGCGGGCGGCGTGGGAATTCACCCCTCCACTTT.

V usage is TRBV19 and J usage is TRBJ2-5; TRBD2 matches at 11 bases. With V trimmed by 5 bases and J by 4 bases, 15 bases remained unmatched. Per germline, CDR1 LNHDA and CDR2 SQIVND (reference sequence). This CDR3 has 18 amino acids. The CDR3, as DNA: TGTGCCAGTAGTCCCCGGGGTAGCGGGAGGGCTCGAGGAGAGACCCAGTACTTC. This encodes CASSPRGSGRARGETQYF.

The J gene is TRBJ2-7, the V gene TRBV28, with 11 bases fitting TRBD1. The ends lost 7 bases at V and 6 bases at J; junction bases unmatched: 11. Germline-derived CDR1 and CDR2 are MDHEN and SYDVKM. The CDR3 contains 15 residues. The CDR3, as DNA: TGTGCCAGCATCTCCCAGGACAGGGGGCCTTTCGAGCAGTACTTC. This sequence encodes CASISQDRGPFEQYF. Full variable domain (missing parts from reference TRBV28 and TRBJ2-7): DVKVTQSSRYLVKRTGEKVFLECVQDMDHENMFWYRQDPGLGLRLIYFSYDVKMKEKGDIPEGYSVSREKKERFSLILESASTNQTSMYLCASISQDRGPFEQYFGPGTRLTVT.

The genes are TRBV5-1 and TRBJ1-1, with 8 bases aligning to TRBD1. The CDR3 contains 14 residues. The V segment lost 2 bases and the J segment 11 bases; nucleotides outside the gene matches: 11. CDR1 SGHRS and CDR2 YFSETQ come from the germline V gene. CDR3 in amino acids: CASSLSGQVFSAFF. For the CDR3, the DNA is TGCGCCAGCAGCTTATCGGGACAGGTCTTTTCGGCTTTCTTT.

The V call is TRBV19, the J call TRBJ2-5, with 7 bases that match TRBD2. This CDR3 comprises 14 residues. The V gene's germline CDR1 is LNHDA and CDR2 SQIVND (reference sequence). J gave up 6 bases and V 8 bases, and 12 bases lay outside the gene matches. The CDR3 protein is CASHGRENVKTQYF. CDR3 in DNA: TGTGCCAGTCATGGGCGGGAGAACGTGAAGACCCAGTACTTC.